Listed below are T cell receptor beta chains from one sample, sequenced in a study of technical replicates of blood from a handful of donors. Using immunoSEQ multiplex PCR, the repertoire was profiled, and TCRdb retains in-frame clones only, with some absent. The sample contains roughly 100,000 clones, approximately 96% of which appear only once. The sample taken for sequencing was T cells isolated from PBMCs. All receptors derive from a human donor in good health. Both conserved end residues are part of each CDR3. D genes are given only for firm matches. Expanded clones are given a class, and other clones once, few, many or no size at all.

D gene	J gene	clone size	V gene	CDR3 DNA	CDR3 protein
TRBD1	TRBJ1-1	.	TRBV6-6	TGTGCCAGCAGTTCCCTGGACAGGGTAGACACTGAAGCTTTCTTT	CASSSLDRVDTEAFF
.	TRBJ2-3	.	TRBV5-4	TGTGCCAGCAGCTTGGACGCGTCTACTAGGGCAGATACGCAGTATTTT	CASSLDASTRADTQYF
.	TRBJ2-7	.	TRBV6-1	TGTGCCAGCAGTGATACCGGACACCGATACGAGCAGTACTTC	CASSDTGHRYEQYF
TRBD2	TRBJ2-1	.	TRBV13	TGTGCCAGCAGCCCTGAAGCGGGGTACGAGCAGTTCTTC	CASSPEAGYEQFF
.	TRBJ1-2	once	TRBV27	TGTGCCAGCAGTGAGGGTCTCTATGCAGGGGAAACCTATGGCTACACCTTC	CASSEGLYAGETYGYTF
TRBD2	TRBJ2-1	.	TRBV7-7	TGTGCCAGCAGCCTAGGACTAGCGGCATACAATGAGCAGTTCTTC	CASSLGLAAYNEQFF
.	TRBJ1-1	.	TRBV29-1	TGCAGCTCCTTGGTGGGACTAAACACTGAAGCTTTCTTT	CSSLVGLNTEAFF
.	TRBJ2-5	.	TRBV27	TGTGCCAGCGCTCCCTCCGCGCCCGAAGAGACCCAGTACTTC	CASAPSAPEETQYF
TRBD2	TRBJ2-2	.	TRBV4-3	TGCGCCAGCAGCCAAGAACCGGGACTAGCGAACACCGGGGAGCTGTTTTTT	CASSQEPGLANTGELFF
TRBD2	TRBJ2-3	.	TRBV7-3	TGTGCCAGCAGCCAATCAGGACTAGCGGGAGCAGGGGCAGATACGCAGTATTTT	CASSQSGLAGAGADTQYF
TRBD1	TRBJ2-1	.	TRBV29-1	TGCAGCGCCTGGACAGGGAGCAATGAGCAGTTCTTC	CSAWTGSNEQFF
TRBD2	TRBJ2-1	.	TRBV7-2	TGTGCCAGCAGCTTAGCTCCGACTAGCGGCTATGAGCAGTTCTTC	CASSLAPTSGYEQFF
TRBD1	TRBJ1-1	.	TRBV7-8	TGTGCCAGCAGCACAGGGGCGGTTTACACTGAAGCTTTCTTT	CASSTGAVYTEAFF
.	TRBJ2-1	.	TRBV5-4	TGTGCCAGCAGCTTGGGTGGGACACTCAATGAGCAGTTCTTC	CASSLGGTLNEQFF
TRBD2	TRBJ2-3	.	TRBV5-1	TGCGCCAGCAGCATAGTACTAGCGGGAGGGCGAGATACGCAGTATTTT	CASSIVLAGGRDTQYF
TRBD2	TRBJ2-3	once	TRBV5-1	TGCGCCAGCAGTACAGCGGGGTACACAGATACGCAGTATTTT	CASSTAGYTDTQYF
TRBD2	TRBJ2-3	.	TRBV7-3	TGTGCCAGCAGCTTACTAGCGGGTACTAGCACAGATACGCAGTATTTT	CASSLLAGTSTDTQYF
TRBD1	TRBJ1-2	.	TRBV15	TGTGCCACCAGCGGCGGGACAGGAGAATCCTATGGCTACACCTTC	CATSGGTGESYGYTF
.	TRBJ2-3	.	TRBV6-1	TGTGCCAGCAGAAAACAGGGCCTCATCACAGATACGCAGTATTTT	CASRKQGLITDTQYF
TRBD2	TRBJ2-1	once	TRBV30	TGTGCCTGGAGAGTAGGACTTTTTAGTATAGCGGGAGTAAATGAGCAGTTCTTC	CAWRVGLFSIAGVNEQFF
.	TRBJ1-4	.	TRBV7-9	TGTGCCAGCAGCTTAGGCACGGGGAATTATGAAAAACTGTTTTTT	CASSLGTGNYEKLFF
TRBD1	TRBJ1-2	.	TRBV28	TGTGCCAGCACCTTTCGACACTGGACAGGGGAAGTCCCCTATGGCTACACCTTC	CASTFRHWTGEVPYGYTF
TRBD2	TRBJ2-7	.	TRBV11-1	TGTGCCAGCAGTCGGCGGGGGGGGTCCTACGAGCAGTACTTC	CASSRRGGSYEQYF
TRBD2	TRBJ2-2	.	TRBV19	TGTGCCAGTAGTCCAAGCGTCTGGCTAGCGGCCAGCACCGGGGAGCTGTTTTTT	CASSPSVWLAASTGELFF
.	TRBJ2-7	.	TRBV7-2	TGTGCCAGCAGCTTAGCTAGCGGAAGCTCCTACGAGCAGTACTTC	CASSLASGSSYEQYF
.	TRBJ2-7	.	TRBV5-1	TGCGCCAGCAGCTTGGCCCCTTTATACGAGCAGTACTTC	CASSLAPLYEQYF
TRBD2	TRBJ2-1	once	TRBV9	TGTGCCAGCAGCTTTAGCGGGAGAGGAGCCAATGAGCAGTTCTTC	CASSFSGRGANEQFF
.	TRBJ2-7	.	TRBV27	TGTGCCAGCAGAGAGGTCGGGATAAGCTACGAGCAGTACTTC	CASREVGISYEQYF
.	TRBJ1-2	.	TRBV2	TGTGCCAGCAGTGAAGCGGATTTTTTTAAGGGGAATGGCTACACCTTC	CASSEADFFKGNGYTF
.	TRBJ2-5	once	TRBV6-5	TGTGCCACCTACAGGGTTGGCCAAGAGACCCAGTACTTC	CATYRVGQETQYF
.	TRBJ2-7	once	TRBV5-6	TGTGCCAGCAGCTTCGGTGAGGGCTACGAGCAGTACTTC	CASSFGEGYEQYF
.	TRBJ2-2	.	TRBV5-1	TGCGCCAGCAGCCCTGACATAACCGGGGAGCTGTTTTTT	CASSPDITGELFF
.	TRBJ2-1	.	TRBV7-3	TGTGCCAGCAGCTCCATGAAAGGGGTTGAGCAGTTCTTC	CASSSMKGVEQFF
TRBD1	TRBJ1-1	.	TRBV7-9	TGTGCCAGCAGCTTCCAGGGGGTTTCGGCTTTCTTT	CASSFQGVSAFF
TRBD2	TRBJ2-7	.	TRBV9	TGTGCCAGCAGCGTAGAGATTAGCGGGAGGGCAAATTCCTACGAGCAGTACTTC	CASSVEISGRANSYEQYF
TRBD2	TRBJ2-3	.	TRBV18	TGTGCCAGCTCACCACCGGCAGGATCGCCGGGAGGAACAGATACGCAGTATTTT	CASSPPAGSPGGTDTQYF
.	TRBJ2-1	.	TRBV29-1	TGCAGCGTTGATGTACGGGGGTTAGGCAATGAGCAGTTCTTC	CSVDVRGLGNEQFF